This TCR beta chain was profiled in a study of T cell responses to AZD1222 COVID-19 vaccine. Trimming shortened V by 6 bases and J by 4 bases, and 15 bases separated the two germline ends. CDR3 length: 14 residues. Looked up from germline, CDR1 is MDHEN and CDR2 is SYDVKM. Profiling relied on immunoSEQ multiplex PCR, and the TCRdb table lists in-frame clones only, not all of them. The data contain 250,000 to 300,000 clones, almost 95% of them singletons. The source material was peripheral blood, sampled 28 days after the second AZD1222 dose. The receptor comes from an adult who received the AZD1222 COVID-19 vaccine. The gene calls are TRBV28 and TRBJ1-2; maybe TRBD1 (5 bases). The CDR3 here is CASSVNQGRYGYTF. CDR3 bases: TGTGCCAGCAGCGTAAACCAGGGTCGCTATGGCTACACCTTC.